The present entry profiles one T cell receptor (beta chain) with its context. Original handling: Counts of nucleated cells, estimated from reference gene primer amplification, were obtained. Only in-frame clones appear in the TCRdb table, and some are missing; sequencing was by immunoSEQ multiplex PCR. D and trimming were read from the DNA, whereas the V and J calls and clone size are those reported in that table. The sample has approximately 300,000 clones, around nine tenths seen once. CDR1 and CDR2 from the germline V gene are SGHRS and YFSETQ. This CDR3 has 15 residues. V was shortened by 0 bases and J by 7 bases, with 14 bases between the two germline ends. This record belongs to a study of blood T cell repertoires in COVID-19. Across the study: The United States, Italy and Spain were the sources of the acute and convalescent COVID-19 samples. PBMCs, B-cell-depleted T cells, or T cells provided the cDNA or gDNA that made up the material.

This chain connects TRBV5-1 to TRBJ2-1, with a possible D match to TRBD1 (5 bases). The specimen was peripheral blood. This sequence originates from a man over 45 with active or convalescent COVID-19. CDR3 in amino acids: CASSLAAGSGNEQFF. CDR3 DNA sequence: TGCGCCAGCAGCTTGGCGGCAGGGTCGGGTAATGAGCAGTTCTTC.